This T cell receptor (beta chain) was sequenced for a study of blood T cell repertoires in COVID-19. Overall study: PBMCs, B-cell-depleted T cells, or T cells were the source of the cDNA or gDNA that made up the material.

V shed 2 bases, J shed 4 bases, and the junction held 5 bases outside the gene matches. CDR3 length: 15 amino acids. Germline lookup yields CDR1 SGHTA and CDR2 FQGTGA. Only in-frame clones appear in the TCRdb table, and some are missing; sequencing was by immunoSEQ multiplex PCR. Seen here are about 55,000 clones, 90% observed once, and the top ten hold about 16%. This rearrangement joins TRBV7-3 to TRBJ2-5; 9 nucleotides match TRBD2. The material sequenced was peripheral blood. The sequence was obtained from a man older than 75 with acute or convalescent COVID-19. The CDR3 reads CASSLFSGGGETQYF. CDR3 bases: TGTGCCAGCAGCTTATTTAGCGGGGGAGGAGAGACCCAGTACTTC. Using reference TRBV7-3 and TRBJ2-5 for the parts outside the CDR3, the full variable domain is GAGVSQTPSNKVTEKGKYVELRCDPISGHTALYWYRQSLGQGPEFLIYFQGTGAADDSGLPNDRFFAVRPEGSVSTLKIQRTERGDSAVYLCASSLFSGGGETQYFGPGTRLLVL.